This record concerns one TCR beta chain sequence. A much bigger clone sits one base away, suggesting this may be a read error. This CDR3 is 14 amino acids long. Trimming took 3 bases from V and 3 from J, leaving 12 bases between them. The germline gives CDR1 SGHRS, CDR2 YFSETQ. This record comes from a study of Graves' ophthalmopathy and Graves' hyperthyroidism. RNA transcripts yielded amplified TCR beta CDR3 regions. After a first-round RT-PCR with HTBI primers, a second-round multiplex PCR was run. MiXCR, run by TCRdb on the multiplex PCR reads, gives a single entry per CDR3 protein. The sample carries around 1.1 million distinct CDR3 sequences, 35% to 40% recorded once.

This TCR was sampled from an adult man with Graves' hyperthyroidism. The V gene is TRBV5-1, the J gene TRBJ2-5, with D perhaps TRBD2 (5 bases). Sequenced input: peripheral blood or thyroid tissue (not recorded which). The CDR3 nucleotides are TGCGCCAGCAGCTCGGTGGTCGGGGAAGAGACCCAGTACTTC. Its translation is CASSSVVGEETQYF.